The 28 T cell receptor beta chains given below trace back to one sample, sequenced in a study of T cell responses to AZD1222 COVID-19 vaccine. TCRdb keeps only in-frame clones here, not all; method: immunoSEQ multiplex PCR. The sample includes tens of thousands of clones, over 60% of them seen just once. This material consisted of peripheral blood, taken on day 0 of AZD1222 vaccination. These receptors were taken from an adult in good health.

This chain joins TRBV7-2 and TRBJ2-5, with 9 positions matching TRBD1. The CDR3 has 17 amino acids. Per the germline V gene, CDR1 is SGHTA and CDR2 is FQGNSA. V lost 1 base and J lost 2; bases outside the gene matches: 8. The CDR3 region is CASSLVQGARGQETQYF. In DNA form, the CDR3 reads TGTGCCAGCAGCTTAGTACAGGGGGCGAGAGGGCAAGAGACCCAGTACTTC.

This clone was seen only once. The chain links TRBV5-1 to TRBJ2-2, with D uncertain. V was pared by 1 base and J by 0 bases, with 4 bases between. The CDR3 runs to 14 residues. Germline loops: CDR1 SGHRS, CDR2 YFSETQ. The CDR3: CASSLLANTGELFF. The DNA for the CDR3 is TGCGCCAGCAGCTTGCTTGCGAACACCGGGGAGCTGTTTTTT.

V and J are TRBV29-1 and TRBJ2-3, with TRBD2 matching 12 bases. Germline trimming cut 4 bases from V and 2 bases from J; bases unmatched to any gene: 7. The CDR3 spans 16 residues. Germline values: CDR1 SQVTM, CDR2 ANQGSEA. This chain's CDR3 is CSVARTSGAVTDTQYF. CDR3 DNA: TGCAGCGTTGCCCGGACTAGCGGGGCGGTCACAGATACGCAGTATTTT.

The J gene is TRBJ1-2, the V gene TRBV9; 7 bases agree with TRBD1. V lost 5 bases, J lost 3 bases, and 10 bases stayed unmatched. Looked up from germline, CDR1 is SGDLS and CDR2 is YYNGEE. The CDR3 consists of 15 residues. The CDR3 nucleotides read TGTGCCAGCAGTCAGACAGGGTCCCCTGACTATGGCTACACCTTC. Amino acid sequence: CASSQTGSPDYGYTF.

The chain couples TRBV21-1 to TRBJ2-1; the D segment call TRBD2 is taken from the table without a DNA check. TRBV21-1 is termed a pseudogene. This CDR3 spans 18 amino acids. The CDR3 nucleotides read TGTGCCAGCAGCAAGGGGACTAGCGGGGGGGCAGATCGGTATGAGCAGTTCTTC. Its protein is CASSKGTSGGADRYEQFF.

V and J are TRBV11-3 and TRBJ2-5; TRBD2 aligns across 8 bases. Germline loops: CDR1 SGHNT, CDR2 YENEEA. Trimming removed 3 bases from V and 1 base from J; junction bases left unmatched: 7. This CDR3 has 16 residues. CDR3 region: CASSFPVAGGQETQYF. The DNA for the CDR3 is TGTGCCAGCAGCTTCCCGGTGGCGGGGGGCCAAGAGACCCAGTACTTC.

This clone was seen just once. CDR3 sequence (DNA): TGTGCCAGCAGTTGGGGAGACAATCAGCCCCAGCATTTT. It yields the protein CASSWGDNQPQHF. This chain uses TRBV6-2 or TRBV6-3 with TRBJ1-5; D ambiguous. This CDR3 spans 13 amino acids. CDR1 is MNHEY, CDR2 SVGEGT, per germline. Trimming removed 4 bases at V and 3 bases at J, with 7 bases between.

This clone was counted only a few times. The genes are TRBV4-3 and TRBJ1-2; no clear D gene. CDR3 size: 13 residues. The germline V gene has CDR1 LGHNA and CDR2 YSLEER. V was trimmed by 1 base and J by 8 bases, leaving 11 bases between them. The CDR3 nucleotides read TGCGCCAGCAGCCAAGCAAGGCTTAAAGGCTACACCTTC. Translating gives CASSQARLKGYTF.

The chain carries TRBV19 and TRBJ2-2; 10 bases agree with TRBD1. V gave up 10 bases and J gave up 0 bases; unmatched junction bases: 2. Germline-derived CDR1 and CDR2 are LNHDA and SQIVND (reference sequence). This CDR3 is built from 14 residues. CDR3 DNA: TGTGCCACGGACAGGGGGTCGAACACCGGGGAGCTGTTTTTT. This encodes CATDRGSNTGELFF.

The J gene is TRBJ2-3, the V gene TRBV18, with 10 bases aligning to TRBD1. Looked up from germline, CDR1 is KGHSH and CDR2 is LQKENI. The CDR3 consists of 15 residues. With 3 bases clipped from V and 4 bases from J, the junction kept 4 bases outside the gene matches. This CDR3 is CASSPQGQGSDTQYF. As DNA, the CDR3 is TGTGCCAGCTCACCTCAGGGACAGGGGTCAGATACGCAGTATTTT.

This clone was recorded a few times. V usage is TRBV7-6 and J usage is TRBJ2-1, with a tentative D call TRBD2 (6 bases). Germline V CDR1 and CDR2: SGHVS, FNYEAQ. Trimming cost V 1 base and J 9 bases, with 16 bases left between them. The CDR3 contains 15 residues. The CDR3 DNA sequence: TGTGCCAGCAGCTTAGGGGGAGCGACTAGTCTTGAGCAGTTCTTC. Protein sequence: CASSLGGATSLEQFF.

Only one count was recorded for this clone. V gene TRBV5-4 combines with J gene TRBJ2-5, with no clear D. The CDR3 sequence is 13 residues long. V lost 0 bases to trimming and J lost 7 bases, with 10 bases between them. Germline lookup yields CDR1 SGHNT and CDR2 YYREEE (reference sequence). The CDR3 DNA sequence: TGTGCCAGCAGCTTGGCGGCGGATGGGACCCAGTACTTC. Protein: CASSLAADGTQYF.

The chain uses TRBV28 and TRBJ1-1; TRBD1 aligns across 8 bases. Germline assignment: CDR1 MDHEN and CDR2 SYDVKM. CDR3 size: 15 residues. Germline trimming cut 5 bases from V and 5 bases from J; bases unmatched to any gene: 10. CDR3 in amino acids: CASSIPTGVGTEAFF. The CDR3 bases are TGTGCCAGCAGTATTCCGACAGGGGTAGGGACTGAAGCTTTCTTT. Drawing the rest from reference TRBV28 and TRBJ1-1, the complete variable domain is DVKVTQSSRYLVKRTGEKVFLECVQDMDHENMFWYRQDPGLGLRLIYFSYDVKMKEKGDIPEGYSVSREKKERFSLILESASTNQTSMYLCASSIPTGVGTEAFFGQGTRLTVV.

The chain recombines TRBV5-1 with TRBJ2-7, with TRBD1 as a possible D gene (5 bases). Per the germline V gene, CDR1 is SGHRS and CDR2 is YFSETQ. The ends were cut back, 0 bases at V and 2 bases at J, with 12 bases in the middle. The CDR3 contains 15 residues. The CDR3 loop is CASSLEWGRTYEQYF. CDR3 nucleotides: TGCGCCAGCAGCTTGGAATGGGGCCGGACCTACGAGCAGTACTTC.

The V call is TRBV7-2, the J call TRBJ1-2; D is possibly TRBD1 (6 bases). The CDR3 loop spans 15 amino acids. CDR1 is SGHTA, CDR2 FQGNSA, per germline. Trimming cost V 5 bases and J 8 bases, with 21 bases left between them. CDR3 in amino acids: CASSLWGGGPEGYTF. The CDR3 DNA is TGTGCCAGCAGCCTCTGGGGCGGGGGCCCCGAGGGCTACACCTTC.

The V gene is TRBV9, the J gene TRBJ2-5; D is unresolved. The CDR3 spans 14 residues. CDR1 is SGDLS, CDR2 YYNGEE, per germline. V lost 0 bases, J lost 4 bases, and 10 bases lay in between. The CDR3 protein is CASSVDGQLETQYF. The DNA for the CDR3 is TGTGCCAGCAGCGTAGATGGGCAGTTAGAGACCCAGTACTTC.

The chain couples TRBV3-1 (or the pseudogene TRBV3-2) to TRBJ1-3; D gene uncertain. Trimming removed 1 base at V and 0 bases at J, with 1 base between. The germline V gene has CDR1 LGHDT and CDR2 YNNKEL (reference sequence). This CDR3 is 13 amino acids long. The CDR3 is CASSQVSGNTIYF. In DNA form, the CDR3 reads TGTGCCAGCAGCCAAGTCTCTGGAAACACCATATATTTT.

The rearrangement joins TRBV4-3 to TRBJ1-5; TRBD1 agrees at 9 bases. The V segment lost 0 bases and the J segment 6 bases; nucleotides outside the gene matches: 15. Germline CDR1 LGHNA, CDR2 YSLEER. The length of the CDR3 is 19 residues. This chain's CDR3 is CASSQDFYEWTGDGQPQHF. CDR3 sequence (DNA): TGCGCCAGCAGCCAAGATTTTTACGAGTGGACAGGGGACGGTCAGCCCCAGCATTTT.

The rearrangement links TRBV6-6 to TRBJ2-7, with D possibly being TRBD2 (6 bases). V gave up 5 bases and J gave up 1 base, with 18 bases separating them. The CDR3 loop spans 16 amino acids. Germline assignment: CDR1 MNHNY and CDR2 SVGAGI (reference sequence). The CDR3 here is CASSPGGPRGSYEQYF. The CDR3 DNA reads TGTGCCAGCAGTCCCGGAGGGCCCCGGGGGTCCTACGAGCAGTACTTC.

The V gene is TRBV7-9, the J gene TRBJ1-1; maybe TRBD1 (5 bases). The CDR3 contains 13 residues. Trimming removed 7 bases at V and 5 bases at J, with 14 bases between. Germline CDR1 reads SEHNR; CDR2 reads FQNEAQ (reference sequence). CDR3 sequence (DNA): TGTGCCAGCATCCAAGGGGAAAGGACTGAAGCTTTCTTT. Residues: CASIQGERTEAFF.

This clone occurred a few times. The chain joins TRBV9 to TRBJ2-2, with D hard to call. Germline V lookup: CDR1 SGDLS, CDR2 YYNGEE. CDR3 length equals 14 residues. Trimming took 0 bases from V and 2 from J, leaving 5 bases between them. The DNA of the CDR3 is TGTGCCAGCAGCGTAGCCGGAAACACCGGGGAGCTGTTTTTT. It encodes CASSVAGNTGELFF.

The chain is built from TRBV29-1 and TRBJ1-1; D is uncertain. Germline V gives CDR1 SQVTM, CDR2 ANQGSEA. V was pared by 6 bases and J by 4 bases, with 9 bases between. The CDR3 runs 11 residues. This CDR3 is CSVMDSTEAFF. CDR3 nucleotide sequence: TGCAGCGTGATGGATAGCACTGAAGCTTTCTTT.

This clone came up a few times. The CDR3 sequence: CASSVFPAGSYEQYF. DNA of the CDR3: TGTGCCAGCAGCGTATTCCCAGCGGGCTCCTACGAGCAGTACTTC. The V and J genes are TRBV9 and TRBJ2-7; possible D gene TRBD2, 6 bases. The CDR3 loop spans 15 amino acids. V lost 1 base, J lost 0 bases, and 11 bases lay in between. Germline CDR1 SGDLS, CDR2 YYNGEE.

This chain joins TRBV4-3 and TRBJ2-7; 11 bases line up with TRBD2. The trim removed 0 bases at V and 5 bases at J, leaving 6 bases unmatched. This CDR3 comprises 16 residues. Germline CDR1 is LGHNA and CDR2 is YSLEER. Here the CDR3 reads CASSQDWLAGGHEQYF. The CDR3 region has the DNA TGCGCCAGCAGCCAAGACTGGCTAGCGGGGGGACACGAGCAGTACTTC.

This chain links TRBV12-5 with TRBJ2-1, with TRBD2 matching over 8 bases. This CDR3 comprises 15 residues. V trimming: 5 bases; J trimming: 9 bases; junction bases outside the gene matches: 12. Germline values: CDR1 LGHNT, CDR2 FRNRAP. The CDR3 protein is CASGQVAGGSGEQFF. CDR3 nucleotides: TGTGCTAGTGGTCAGGTTGCGGGGGGTTCGGGTGAGCAGTTCTTC.

V and J are TRBV2 and TRBJ1-5; possible D gene TRBD1, 5 bases. Germline CDR1 is SNHLY and CDR2 is FYNNEI. Between the trimmed V and J ends, which lost 6 bases and 4 bases, there was a span of 10 bases. This CDR3 contains 13 residues. The CDR3 nucleotides read TGTGCCAGCAGGGACGACAGTAATCAGCCCCAGCATTTT. Translation gives CASRDDSNQPQHF.

The chain uses TRBV5-1 and TRBJ1-2, with unresolved D. Deletions cut 2 bases from V and 5 bases from J, with 13 bases between. Germline CDR1 reads SGHRS; CDR2 reads YFSETQ. CDR3 length: 14 amino acids. CDR3 in DNA: TGCGCCAGCAGCTTTAGGTCTGTTCCGTATGGCTACACCTTC. Its translation is CASSFRSVPYGYTF.

Only a few counts were recorded for this clone. The rearrangement uses TRBV24-1 and TRBJ2-2, with D uncertain. The CDR3 covers 12 residues. The germline V gene has CDR1 KGHDR and CDR2 SFDVKD. V gave up 6 bases and J gave up 4 bases, with 5 bases separating them. CDR3 coding DNA: TGTGCCACCAGTACTGGCACCGGGGAGCTGTTTTTT. It translates to CATSTGTGELFF.